This T cell receptor beta chain was profiled in a study of blood T cell repertoires in COVID-19. Study details: Spain, Italy and the United States supplied samples that represented acute and convalescent COVID-19. The analysed material was cDNA or gDNA that came from T cells, B-cell-depleted T cells, or PBMCs.

Per the original data handling: Amplification of reference gene primers was used by the study to estimate nucleated cell counts. Sequencing used immunoSEQ multiplex PCR; TCRdb keeps in-frame clones, though not all of them. For V, J and clone size, that table is used; D and trimming come from the DNA. The table has about 80,000 clones, over 70% seen once. This TCR was recovered from a man aged 80 or over with acute or convalescent COVID-19. Sequenced input: peripheral blood.

Here the CDR3 reads CAWRAGLNTEAFF. As DNA, the CDR3 is TGTGCCTGGAGGGCAGGGCTGAACACTGAAGCTTTCTTT. This chain joins TRBV30 and TRBJ1-1, with D possibly being TRBD1 (5 bases). The germline V gene encodes CDR1 GTSNPN and CDR2 SVGIG (reference sequence). The CDR3 consists of 13 residues. V was shortened by 3 bases and J by 0 bases, with 8 bases between the two germline ends.